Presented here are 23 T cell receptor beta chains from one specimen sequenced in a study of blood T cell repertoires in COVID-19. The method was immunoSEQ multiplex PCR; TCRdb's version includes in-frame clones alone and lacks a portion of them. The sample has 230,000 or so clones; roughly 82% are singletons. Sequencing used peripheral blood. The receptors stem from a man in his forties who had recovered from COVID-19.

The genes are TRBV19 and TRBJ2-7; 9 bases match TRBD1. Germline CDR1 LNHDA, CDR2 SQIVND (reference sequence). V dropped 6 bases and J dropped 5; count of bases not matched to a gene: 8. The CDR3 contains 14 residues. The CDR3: CASSRTGVADEQYF. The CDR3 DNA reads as TGTGCCAGTAGCAGGACAGGGGTAGCAGACGAGCAGTACTTC. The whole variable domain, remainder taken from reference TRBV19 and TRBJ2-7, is DGGITQSPKYLFRKEGQNVTLSCEQNLNHDAMYWYRQDPGQGLRLIYYSQIVNDFQKGDIAEGYSVSREKKESFPLTVTSAQKNPTAFYLCASSRTGVADEQYFGPGTRLTVT.

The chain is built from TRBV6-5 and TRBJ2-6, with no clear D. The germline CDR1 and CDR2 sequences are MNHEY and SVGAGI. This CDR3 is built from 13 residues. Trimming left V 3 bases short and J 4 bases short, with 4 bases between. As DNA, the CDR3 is TGTGCCAGCAGTTATGGCGGGGCCAACGTCCTGACTTTC. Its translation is CASSYGGANVLTF.

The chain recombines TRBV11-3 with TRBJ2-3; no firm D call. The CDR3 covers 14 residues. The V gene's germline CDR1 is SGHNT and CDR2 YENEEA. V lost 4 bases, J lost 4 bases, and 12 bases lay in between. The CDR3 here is CASSSPRFADTQYF. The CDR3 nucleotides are TGTGCCAGCAGCTCCCCGCGGTTCGCAGATACGCAGTATTTT.

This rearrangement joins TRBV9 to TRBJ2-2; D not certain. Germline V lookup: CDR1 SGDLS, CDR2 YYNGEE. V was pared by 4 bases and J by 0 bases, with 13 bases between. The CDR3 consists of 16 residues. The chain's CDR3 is CASSPRPEANTGELFF. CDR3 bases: TGTGCCAGCAGCCCCCGCCCCGAGGCGAACACCGGGGAGCTGTTTTTT.

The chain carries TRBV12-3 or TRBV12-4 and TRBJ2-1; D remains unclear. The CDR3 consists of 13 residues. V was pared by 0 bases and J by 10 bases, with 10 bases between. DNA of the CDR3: TGTGCCAGCAGTTTAGCGCTGCGAGCGGAGCAGTTCTTC. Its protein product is CASSLALRAEQFF.

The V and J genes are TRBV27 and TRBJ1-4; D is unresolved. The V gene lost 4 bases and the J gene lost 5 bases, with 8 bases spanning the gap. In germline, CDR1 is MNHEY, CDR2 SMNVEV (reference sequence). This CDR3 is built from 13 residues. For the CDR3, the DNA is TGTGCCAGCAGTTACCAGAAAAATGAAAAACTGTTTTTT. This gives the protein CASSYQKNEKLFF.

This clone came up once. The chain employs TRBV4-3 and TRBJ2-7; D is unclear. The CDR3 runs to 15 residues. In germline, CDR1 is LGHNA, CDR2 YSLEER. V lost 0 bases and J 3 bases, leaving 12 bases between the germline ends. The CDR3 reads CASSQDAVGIYEQYF. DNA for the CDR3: TGCGCCAGCAGCCAAGATGCGGTCGGAATCTACGAGCAGTACTTC.

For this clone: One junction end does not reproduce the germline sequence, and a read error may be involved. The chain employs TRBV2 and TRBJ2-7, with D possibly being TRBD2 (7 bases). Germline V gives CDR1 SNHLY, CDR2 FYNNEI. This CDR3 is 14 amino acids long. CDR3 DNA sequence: TGTGCCAGCAGTGGGGGGGGCCACTCCGACGAGCAGTACTTC. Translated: CASSGGGHSDEQYF.

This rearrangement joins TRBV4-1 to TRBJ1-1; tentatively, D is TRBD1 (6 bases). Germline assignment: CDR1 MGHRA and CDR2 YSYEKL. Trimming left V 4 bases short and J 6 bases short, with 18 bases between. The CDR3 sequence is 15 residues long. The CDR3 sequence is CASSPGLRGSAEAFF. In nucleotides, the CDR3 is TGCGCCAGCAGCCCCGGGCTCAGGGGATCCGCTGAAGCTTTCTTT.

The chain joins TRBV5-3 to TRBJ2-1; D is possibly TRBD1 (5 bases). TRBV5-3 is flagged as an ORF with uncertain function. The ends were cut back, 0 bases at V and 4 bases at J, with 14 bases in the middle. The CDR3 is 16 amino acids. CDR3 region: CARSLGGLGGYNEQFF. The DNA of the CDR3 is TGTGCCAGAAGCTTGGGGGGCTTAGGTGGGTACAATGAGCAGTTCTTC.

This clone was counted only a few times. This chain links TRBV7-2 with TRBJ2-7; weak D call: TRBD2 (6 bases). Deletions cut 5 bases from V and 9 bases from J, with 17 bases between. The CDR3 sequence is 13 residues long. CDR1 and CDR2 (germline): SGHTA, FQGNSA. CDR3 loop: CASSPQGLGGQYF. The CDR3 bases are TGTGCCAGCAGCCCCCAAGGACTCGGGGGGCAGTACTTC.

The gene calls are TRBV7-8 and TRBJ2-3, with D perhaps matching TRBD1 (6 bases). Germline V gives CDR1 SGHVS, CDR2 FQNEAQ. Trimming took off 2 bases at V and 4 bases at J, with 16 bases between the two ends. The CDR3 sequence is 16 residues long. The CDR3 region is CASSLYELRGSDTQYF. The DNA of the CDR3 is TGTGCCAGCAGCTTATATGAGTTGAGGGGGTCAGATACGCAGTATTTT. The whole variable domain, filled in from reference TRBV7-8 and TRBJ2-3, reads GAGVSQSPRYKVAKRGQDVALRCDPISGHVSLFWYQQALGQGPEFLTYFQNEAQLDKSGLPSDRFFAERPEGSVSTLKIQRTQQEDSAVYLCASSLYELRGSDTQYFGPGTRLTVL.

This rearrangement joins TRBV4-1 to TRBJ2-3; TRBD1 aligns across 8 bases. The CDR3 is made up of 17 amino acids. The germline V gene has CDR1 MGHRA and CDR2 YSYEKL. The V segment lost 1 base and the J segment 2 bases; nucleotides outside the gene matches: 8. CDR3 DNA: TGCGCCAGCAGCCAAGGGCCCAGGGGGCTTTCCACAGATACGCAGTATTTT. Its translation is CASSQGPRGLSTDTQYF.

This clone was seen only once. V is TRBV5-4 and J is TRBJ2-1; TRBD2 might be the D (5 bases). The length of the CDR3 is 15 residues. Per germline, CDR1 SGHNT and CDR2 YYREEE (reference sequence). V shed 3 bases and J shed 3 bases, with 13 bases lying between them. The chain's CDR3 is CASSWARGRYNEQFF. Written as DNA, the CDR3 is TGTGCCAGCAGCTGGGCGAGAGGGCGCTACAATGAGCAGTTCTTC.

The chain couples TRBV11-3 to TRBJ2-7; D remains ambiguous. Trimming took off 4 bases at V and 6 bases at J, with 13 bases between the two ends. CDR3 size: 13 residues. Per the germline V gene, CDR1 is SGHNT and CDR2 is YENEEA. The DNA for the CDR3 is TGTGCCAGCAGCTCCCCCCCCTACGGCGAGCAGTACTTC. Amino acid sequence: CASSSPPYGEQYF.

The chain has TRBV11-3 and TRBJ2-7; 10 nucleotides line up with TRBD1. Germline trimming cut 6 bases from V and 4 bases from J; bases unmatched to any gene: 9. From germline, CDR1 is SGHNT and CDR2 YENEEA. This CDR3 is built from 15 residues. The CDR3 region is CASSYTGTGEYEQYF. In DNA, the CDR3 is TGTGCCAGCAGTTATACCGGGACAGGGGAATACGAGCAGTACTTC.

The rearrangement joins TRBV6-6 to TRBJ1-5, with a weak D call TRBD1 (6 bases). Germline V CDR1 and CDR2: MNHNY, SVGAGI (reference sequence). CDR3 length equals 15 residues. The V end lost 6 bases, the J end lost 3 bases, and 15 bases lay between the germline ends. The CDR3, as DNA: TGTGCCAGCAGGGCAACAGGACAGCACAATCAGCCCCAGCATTTT. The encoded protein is CASRATGQHNQPQHF.

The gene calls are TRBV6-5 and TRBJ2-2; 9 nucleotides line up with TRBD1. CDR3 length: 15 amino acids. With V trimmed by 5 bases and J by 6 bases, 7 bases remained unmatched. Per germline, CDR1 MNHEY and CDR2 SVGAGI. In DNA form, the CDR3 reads TGTGCCAGCAGTCCCCGGAGACAGGGGGCCGGGGAGCTGTTTTTT. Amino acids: CASSPRRQGAGELFF.

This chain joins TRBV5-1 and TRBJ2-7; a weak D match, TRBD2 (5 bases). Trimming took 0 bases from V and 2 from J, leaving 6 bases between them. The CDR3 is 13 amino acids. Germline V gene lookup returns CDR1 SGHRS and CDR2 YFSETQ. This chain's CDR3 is CASSLGRAYEQYF. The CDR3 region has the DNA TGCGCCAGCAGCTTGGGGCGGGCCTACGAGCAGTACTTC.

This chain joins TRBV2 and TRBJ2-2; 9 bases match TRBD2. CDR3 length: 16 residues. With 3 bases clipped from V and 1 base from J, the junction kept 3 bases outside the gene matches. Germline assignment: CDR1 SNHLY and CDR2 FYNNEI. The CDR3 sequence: CASSDTAGGNTGELFF. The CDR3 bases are TGTGCCAGCAGTGATACAGCGGGGGGGAACACCGGGGAGCTGTTTTTT.

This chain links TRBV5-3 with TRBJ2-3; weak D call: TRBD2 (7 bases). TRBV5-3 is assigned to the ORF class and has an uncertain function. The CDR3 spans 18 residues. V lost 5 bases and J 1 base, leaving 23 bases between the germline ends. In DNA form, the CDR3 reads TGTGCCAGAAGAGGTGGGGCGGGGGCCATTCCCCGCACAGATACGCAGTATTTT. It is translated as CARRGGAGAIPRTDTQYF.

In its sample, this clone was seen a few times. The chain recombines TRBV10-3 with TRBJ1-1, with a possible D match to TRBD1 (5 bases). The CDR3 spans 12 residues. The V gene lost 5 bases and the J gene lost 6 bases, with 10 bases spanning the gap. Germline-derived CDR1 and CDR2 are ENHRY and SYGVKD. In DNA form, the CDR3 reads TGTGCCATCAGTAGTCAGGGCCCTGAAGCTTTCTTT. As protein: CAISSQGPEAFF.

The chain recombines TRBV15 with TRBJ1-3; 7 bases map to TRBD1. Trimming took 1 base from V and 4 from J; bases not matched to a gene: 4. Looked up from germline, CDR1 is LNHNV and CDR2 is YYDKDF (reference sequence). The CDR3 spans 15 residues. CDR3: CATSRGRGLGNTIYF. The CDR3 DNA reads TGTGCCACCAGCAGAGGGAGGGGGCTCGGAAACACCATATATTTT.